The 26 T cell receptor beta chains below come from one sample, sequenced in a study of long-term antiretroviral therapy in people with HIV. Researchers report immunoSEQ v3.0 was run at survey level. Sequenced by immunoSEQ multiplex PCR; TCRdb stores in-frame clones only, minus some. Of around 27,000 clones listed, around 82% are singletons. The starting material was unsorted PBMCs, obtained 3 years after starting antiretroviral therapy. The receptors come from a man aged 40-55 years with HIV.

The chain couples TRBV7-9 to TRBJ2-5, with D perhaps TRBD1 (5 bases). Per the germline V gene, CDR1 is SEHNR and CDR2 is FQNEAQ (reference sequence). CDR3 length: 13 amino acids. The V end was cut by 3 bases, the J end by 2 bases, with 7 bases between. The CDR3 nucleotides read TGTGCCAGCAGCTTGACAGAACAAGAGACCCAGTACTTC. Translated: CASSLTEQETQYF. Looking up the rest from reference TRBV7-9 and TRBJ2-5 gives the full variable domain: DTGVSQNPRHKITKRGQNVTFRCDPISEHNRLYWYRQTLGQGPEFLTYFQNEAQLEKSRLLSDRFSAERPKGSFSTLEIQRTEQGDSAMYLCASSLTEQETQYFGPGTRLLVL.

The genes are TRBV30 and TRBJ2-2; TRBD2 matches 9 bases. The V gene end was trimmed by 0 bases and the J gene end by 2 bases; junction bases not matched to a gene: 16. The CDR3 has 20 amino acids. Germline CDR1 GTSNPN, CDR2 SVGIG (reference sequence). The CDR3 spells CAWSVPTSGFPRPNTGELFF. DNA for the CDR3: TGTGCCTGGAGTGTACCCACTAGCGGGTTTCCAAGGCCTAACACCGGGGAGCTGTTTTTT.

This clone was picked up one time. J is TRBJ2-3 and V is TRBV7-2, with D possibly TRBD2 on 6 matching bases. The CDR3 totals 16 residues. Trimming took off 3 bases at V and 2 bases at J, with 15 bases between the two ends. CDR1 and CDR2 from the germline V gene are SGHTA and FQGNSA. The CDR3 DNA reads TGTGCCAGCAGCTTGATCGGGGGACCAATCACAGATACGCAGTATTTT. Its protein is CASSLIGGPITDTQYF.

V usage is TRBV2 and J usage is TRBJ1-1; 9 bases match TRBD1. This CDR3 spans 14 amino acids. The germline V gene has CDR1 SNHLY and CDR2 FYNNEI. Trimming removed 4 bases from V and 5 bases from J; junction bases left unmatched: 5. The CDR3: CASSGGQGWTEAFF. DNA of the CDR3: TGTGCCAGCAGTGGGGGACAGGGTTGGACTGAAGCTTTCTTT.

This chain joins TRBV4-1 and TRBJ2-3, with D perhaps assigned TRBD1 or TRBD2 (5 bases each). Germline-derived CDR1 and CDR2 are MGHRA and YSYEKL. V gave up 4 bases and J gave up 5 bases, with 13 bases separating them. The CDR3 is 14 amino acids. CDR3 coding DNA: TGCGCCAGCAGCCCCCCTGCTGGGGGAGATACGCAGTATTTT. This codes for CASSPPAGGDTQYF.

CDR3 residues: CSAERGNIQYF. The CDR3 coding sequence is TGCAGTGCTGAGAGGGGAAACATTCAGTACTTC. The chain links TRBV20-1 to TRBJ2-4, with D possibly being TRBD1 or TRBD2 (5 bases each). This CDR3 comprises 11 residues. In germline, CDR1 is DFQATT, CDR2 SNEGSKA (reference sequence). The V end lost 5 bases, the J end lost 6 bases, and 8 bases lay between the germline ends.

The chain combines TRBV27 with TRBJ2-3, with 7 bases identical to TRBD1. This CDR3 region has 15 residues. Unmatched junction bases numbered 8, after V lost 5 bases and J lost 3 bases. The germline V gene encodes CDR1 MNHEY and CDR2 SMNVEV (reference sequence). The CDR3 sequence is CASSPRTGGTDTQYF. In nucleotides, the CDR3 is TGTGCCAGCAGTCCCCGGACAGGCGGAACAGATACGCAGTATTTT.

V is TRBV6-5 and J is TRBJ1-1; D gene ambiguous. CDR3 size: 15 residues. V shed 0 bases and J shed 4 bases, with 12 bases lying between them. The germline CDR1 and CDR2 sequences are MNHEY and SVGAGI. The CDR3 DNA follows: TGTGCCAGCAGTTACTCGATAACGGGAGTCACTGAAGCTTTCTTT. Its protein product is CASSYSITGVTEAFF.

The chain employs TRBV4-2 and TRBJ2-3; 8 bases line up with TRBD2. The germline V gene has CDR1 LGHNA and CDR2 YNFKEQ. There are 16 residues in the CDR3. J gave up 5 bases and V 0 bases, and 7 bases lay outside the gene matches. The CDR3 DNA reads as TGTGCCAGCAGCCAAGATCAGGGACTAGGCGGAGATACGCAGTATTTT. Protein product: CASSQDQGLGGDTQYF.

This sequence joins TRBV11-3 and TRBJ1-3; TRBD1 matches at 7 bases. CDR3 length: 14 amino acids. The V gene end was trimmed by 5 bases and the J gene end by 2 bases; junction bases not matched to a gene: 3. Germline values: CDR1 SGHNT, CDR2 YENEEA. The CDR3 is CASSRTGAGNTIYF. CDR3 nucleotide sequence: TGTGCCAGCAGCCGTACAGGGGCTGGAAACACCATATATTTT.

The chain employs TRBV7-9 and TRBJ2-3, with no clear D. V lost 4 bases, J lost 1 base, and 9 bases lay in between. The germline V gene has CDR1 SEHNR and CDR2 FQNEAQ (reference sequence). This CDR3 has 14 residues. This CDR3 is CASSSPMGTDTQYF. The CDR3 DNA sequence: TGTGCCAGCAGCTCCCCCATGGGCACAGATACGCAGTATTTT.

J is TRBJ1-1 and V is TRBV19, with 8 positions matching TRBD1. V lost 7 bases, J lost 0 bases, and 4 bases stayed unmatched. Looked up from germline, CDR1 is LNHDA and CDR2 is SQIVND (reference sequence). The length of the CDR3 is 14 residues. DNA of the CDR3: TGTGCCAGTATGCAGGGGGCCCTGAACACTGAAGCTTTCTTT. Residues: CASMQGALNTEAFF.

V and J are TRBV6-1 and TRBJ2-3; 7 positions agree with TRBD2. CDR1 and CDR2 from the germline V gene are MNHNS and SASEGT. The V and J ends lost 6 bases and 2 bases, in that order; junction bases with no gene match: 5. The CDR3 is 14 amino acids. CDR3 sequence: CASSLAGITDTQYF. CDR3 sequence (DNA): TGTGCCAGCAGCTTAGCGGGTATCACAGATACGCAGTATTTT.

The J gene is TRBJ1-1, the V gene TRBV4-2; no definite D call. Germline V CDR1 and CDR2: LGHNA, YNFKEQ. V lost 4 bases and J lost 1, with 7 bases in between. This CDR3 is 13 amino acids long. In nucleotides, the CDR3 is TGTGCCAGCAGCCTAAACCAGAACACTGAAGCTTTCTTT. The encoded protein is CASSLNQNTEAFF.

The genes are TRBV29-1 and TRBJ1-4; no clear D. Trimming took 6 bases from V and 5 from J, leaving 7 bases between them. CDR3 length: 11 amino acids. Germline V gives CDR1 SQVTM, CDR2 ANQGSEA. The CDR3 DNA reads TGCAGCGTCCACCGGAATGAAAAACTGTTTTTT. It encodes CSVHRNEKLFF.

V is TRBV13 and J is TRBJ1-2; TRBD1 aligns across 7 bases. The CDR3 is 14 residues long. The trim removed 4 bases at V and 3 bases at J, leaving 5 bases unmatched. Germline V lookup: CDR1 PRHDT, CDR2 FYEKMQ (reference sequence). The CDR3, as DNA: TGTGCCAGCAGCTATACCGGGACAGACTATGGCTACACCTTC. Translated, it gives CASSYTGTDYGYTF.

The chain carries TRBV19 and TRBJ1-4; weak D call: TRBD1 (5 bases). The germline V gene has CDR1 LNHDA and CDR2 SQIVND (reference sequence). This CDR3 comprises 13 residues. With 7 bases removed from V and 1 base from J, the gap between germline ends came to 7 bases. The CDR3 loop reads CASNDRTNEKLFF. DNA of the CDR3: TGTGCCAGTAATGACAGAACTAATGAAAAACTGTTTTTT.

The CDR3 region is CSATSSYGYTF. CDR3 sequence (DNA): TGCAGTGCTACCTCTTCCTATGGCTACACCTTC. The V call is TRBV20-1, the J call TRBJ1-2; D unclear. The V end lost 4 bases, the J end lost 4 bases, and 7 bases lay between the germline ends. CDR1 and CDR2 from the germline V gene are DFQATT and SNEGSKA (reference sequence). CDR3 length: 11 residues.

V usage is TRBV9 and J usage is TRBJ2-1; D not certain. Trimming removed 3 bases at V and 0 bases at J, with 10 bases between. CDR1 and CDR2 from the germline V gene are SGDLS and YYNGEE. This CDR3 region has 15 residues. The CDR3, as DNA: TGTGCCAGCAGCGAGAAGCCTAGCTCCTACAATGAGCAGTTCTTC. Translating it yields CASSEKPSSYNEQFF.

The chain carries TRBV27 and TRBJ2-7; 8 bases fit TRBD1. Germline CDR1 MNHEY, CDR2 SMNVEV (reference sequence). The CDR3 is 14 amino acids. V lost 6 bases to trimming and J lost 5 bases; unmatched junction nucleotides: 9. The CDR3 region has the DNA TGTGCCAGCAGCAAAACAGGGGGGAACCACGAGCAGTACTTC. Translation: CASSKTGGNHEQYF.

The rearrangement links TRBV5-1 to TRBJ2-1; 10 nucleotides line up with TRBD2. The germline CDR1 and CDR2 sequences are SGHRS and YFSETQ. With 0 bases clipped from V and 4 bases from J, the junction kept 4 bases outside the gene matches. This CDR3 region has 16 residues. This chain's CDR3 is CASSLASGSLYNEQFF. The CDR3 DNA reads TGCGCCAGCAGCTTGGCTAGCGGGAGTCTTTACAATGAGCAGTTCTTC.

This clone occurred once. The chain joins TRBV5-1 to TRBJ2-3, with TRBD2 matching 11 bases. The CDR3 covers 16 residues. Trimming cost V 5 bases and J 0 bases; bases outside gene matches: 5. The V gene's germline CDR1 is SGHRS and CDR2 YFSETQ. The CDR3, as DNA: TGCGCCAGCAGAGATGGGACTAGCGGAAGCACAGATACGCAGTATTTT. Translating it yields CASRDGTSGSTDTQYF.

The CDR3 nucleotides read TGTGCCAGTAGTCCCCGGACAGGGGGCCTGAACACTGAAGCTTTCTTT. This encodes CASSPRTGGLNTEAFF. The genes are TRBV19 and TRBJ1-1, with TRBD1 matching 11 bases. V was clipped by 5 bases and J by 0 bases; unmatched bases: 5. CDR1 and CDR2 from the germline V gene are LNHDA and SQIVND (reference sequence). The CDR3 loop spans 16 amino acids.

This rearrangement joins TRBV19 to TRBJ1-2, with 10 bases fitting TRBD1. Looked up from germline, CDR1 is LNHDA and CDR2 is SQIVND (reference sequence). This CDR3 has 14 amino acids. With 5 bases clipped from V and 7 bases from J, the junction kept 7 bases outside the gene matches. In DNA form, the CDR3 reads TGTGCCAGTAGTGTCGACAGGGGGCGATTTGGCTACACCTTC. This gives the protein CASSVDRGRFGYTF.

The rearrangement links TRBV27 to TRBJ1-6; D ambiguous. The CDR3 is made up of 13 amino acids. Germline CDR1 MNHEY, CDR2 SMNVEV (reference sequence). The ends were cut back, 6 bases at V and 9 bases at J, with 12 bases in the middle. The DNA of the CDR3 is TGTGCCAGCAGCGTCGAAAAGGGTTCACCCCTCCACTTT. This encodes CASSVEKGSPLHF.

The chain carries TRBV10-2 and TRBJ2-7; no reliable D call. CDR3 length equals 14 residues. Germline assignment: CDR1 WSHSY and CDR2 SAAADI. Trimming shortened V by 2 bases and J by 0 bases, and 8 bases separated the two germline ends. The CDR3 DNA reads TGCGCCAGCAGTGAGGGTGGCTACTCCTACGAGCAGTACTTC. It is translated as CASSEGGYSYEQYF.